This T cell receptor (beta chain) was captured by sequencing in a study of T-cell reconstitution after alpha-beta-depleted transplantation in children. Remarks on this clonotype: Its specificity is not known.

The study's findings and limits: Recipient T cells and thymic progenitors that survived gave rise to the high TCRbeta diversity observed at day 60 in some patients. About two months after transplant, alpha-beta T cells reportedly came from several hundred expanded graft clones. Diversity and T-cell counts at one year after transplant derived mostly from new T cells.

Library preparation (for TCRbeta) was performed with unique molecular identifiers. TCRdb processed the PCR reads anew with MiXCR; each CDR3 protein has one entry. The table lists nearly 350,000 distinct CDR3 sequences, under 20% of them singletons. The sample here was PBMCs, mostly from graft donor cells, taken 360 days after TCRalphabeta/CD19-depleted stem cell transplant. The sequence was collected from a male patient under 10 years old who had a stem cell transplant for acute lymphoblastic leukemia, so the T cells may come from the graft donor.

CDR3 protein: CSVGQGWSNEQFF. Here the CDR3 DNA reads TGCAGCGTTGGACAGGGGTGGTCCAATGAGCAGTTCTTC. The chain employs TRBV29-1 and TRBJ2-1, with 8 positions matching TRBD1. V shed 4 bases, J shed 6 bases, and the junction held 5 bases outside the gene matches. Germline CDR1 SQVTM, CDR2 ANQGSEA. This CDR3 comprises 13 residues.